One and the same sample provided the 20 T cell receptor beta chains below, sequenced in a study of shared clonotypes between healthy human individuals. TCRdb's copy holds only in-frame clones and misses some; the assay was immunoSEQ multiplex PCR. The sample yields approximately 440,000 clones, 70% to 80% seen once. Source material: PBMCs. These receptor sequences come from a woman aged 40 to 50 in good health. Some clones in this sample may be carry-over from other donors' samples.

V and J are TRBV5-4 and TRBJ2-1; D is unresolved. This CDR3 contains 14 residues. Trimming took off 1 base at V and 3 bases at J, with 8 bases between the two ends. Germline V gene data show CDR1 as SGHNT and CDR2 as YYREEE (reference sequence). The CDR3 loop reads CASSLSGIYNEQFF. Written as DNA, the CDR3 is TGTGCCAGCAGCTTGTCTGGGATCTACAATGAGCAGTTCTTC.

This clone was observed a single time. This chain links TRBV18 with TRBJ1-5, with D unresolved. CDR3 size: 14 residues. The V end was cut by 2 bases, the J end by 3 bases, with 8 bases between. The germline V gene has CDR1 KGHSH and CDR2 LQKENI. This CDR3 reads CASSPGQFNQPQHF. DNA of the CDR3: TGTGCCAGCTCACCAGGGCAGTTCAATCAGCCCCAGCATTTT.

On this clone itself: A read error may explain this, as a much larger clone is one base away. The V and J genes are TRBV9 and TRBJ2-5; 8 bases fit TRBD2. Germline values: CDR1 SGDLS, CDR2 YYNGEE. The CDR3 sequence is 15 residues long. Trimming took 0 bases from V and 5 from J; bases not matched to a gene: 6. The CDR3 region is CASSVAPGLGETQYF. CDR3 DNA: TGTGCCAGCAGCGTAGCTCCGGGACTAGGGGAGACCCAGTACTTC. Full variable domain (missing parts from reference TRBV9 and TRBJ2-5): DSGVTQTPKHLITATGQRVTLRCSPRSGDLSVYWYQQSLDQGLQFLIQYYNGEERAKGNILERFSAQQFPDLHSELNLSSLELGDSALYFCASSVAPGLGETQYFGPGTRLLVL.

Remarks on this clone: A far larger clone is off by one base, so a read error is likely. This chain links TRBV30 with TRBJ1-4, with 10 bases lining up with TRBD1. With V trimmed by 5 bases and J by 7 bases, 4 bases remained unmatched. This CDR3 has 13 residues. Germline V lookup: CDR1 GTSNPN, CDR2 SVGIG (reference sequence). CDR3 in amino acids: CAWGRDRGEKLFF. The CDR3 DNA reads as TGTGCCTGGGGTAGGGACAGGGGTGAAAAACTGTTTTTT.

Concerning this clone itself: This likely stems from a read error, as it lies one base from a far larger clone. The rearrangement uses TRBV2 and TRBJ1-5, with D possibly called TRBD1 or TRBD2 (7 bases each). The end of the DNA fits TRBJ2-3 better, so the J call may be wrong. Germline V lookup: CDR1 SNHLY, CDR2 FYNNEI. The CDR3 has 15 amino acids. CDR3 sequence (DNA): TGTGCCAGCAAACGACCAGGGGGGGGCAATCAGCCCCAGTATTTT. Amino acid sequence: CASKRPGGGNQPQYF.

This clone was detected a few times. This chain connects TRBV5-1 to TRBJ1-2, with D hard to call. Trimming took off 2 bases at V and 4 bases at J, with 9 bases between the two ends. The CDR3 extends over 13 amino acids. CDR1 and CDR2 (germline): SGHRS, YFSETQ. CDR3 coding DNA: TGCGCCAGCAGCTTAACCGAATTCTATGGCTACACCTTC. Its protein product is CASSLTEFYGYTF.

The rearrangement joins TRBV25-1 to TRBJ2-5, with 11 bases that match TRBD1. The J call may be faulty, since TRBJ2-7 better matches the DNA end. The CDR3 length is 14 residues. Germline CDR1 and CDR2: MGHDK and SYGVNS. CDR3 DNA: TGTGCCAGCATGCGGGGGACAGGGGGAGGCGAGCAGTACTTC. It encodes CASMRGTGGGEQYF.

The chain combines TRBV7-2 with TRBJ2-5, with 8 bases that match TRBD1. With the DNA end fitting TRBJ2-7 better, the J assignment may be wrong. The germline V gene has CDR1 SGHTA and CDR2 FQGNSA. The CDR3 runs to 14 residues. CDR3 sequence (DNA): TGTGCCAGCAGCGGGACAGGCAGCTCCTACGAGCAGTACTTC. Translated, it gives CASSGTGSSYEQYF.

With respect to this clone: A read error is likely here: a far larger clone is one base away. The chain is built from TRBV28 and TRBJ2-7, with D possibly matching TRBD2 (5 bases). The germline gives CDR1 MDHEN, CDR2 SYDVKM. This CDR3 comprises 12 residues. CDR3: CVSGRPDFEQYF. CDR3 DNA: TGTGTCAGCGGACGGCCTGACTTCGAGCAGTACTTC. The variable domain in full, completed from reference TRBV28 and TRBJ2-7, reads DVKVTQSSRYLVKRTGEKVFLECVQDMDHENMFWYRQDPGLGLRLIYFSYDVKMKEKGDIPEGYSVSREKKERFSLILESASTNQTSMYLCVSGRPDFEQYFGPGTRLTVT.

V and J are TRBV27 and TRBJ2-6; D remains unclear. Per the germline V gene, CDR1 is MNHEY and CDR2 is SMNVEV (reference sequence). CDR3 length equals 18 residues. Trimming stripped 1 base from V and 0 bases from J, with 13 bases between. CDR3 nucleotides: TGTGCCAGCAGTTTATACTTCCAATCCCTCTCTGGGGCCAACGTCCTGACTTTC. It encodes CASSLYFQSLSGANVLTF.

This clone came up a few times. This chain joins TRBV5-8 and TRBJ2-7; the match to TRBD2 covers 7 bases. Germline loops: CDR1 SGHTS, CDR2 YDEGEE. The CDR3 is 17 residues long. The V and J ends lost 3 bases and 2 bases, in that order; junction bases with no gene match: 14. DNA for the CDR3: TGTGCCAGCAGCTGGGTGGGCCTAACCCGGGGGGCCTACGAGCAGTACTTC. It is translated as CASSWVGLTRGAYEQYF.

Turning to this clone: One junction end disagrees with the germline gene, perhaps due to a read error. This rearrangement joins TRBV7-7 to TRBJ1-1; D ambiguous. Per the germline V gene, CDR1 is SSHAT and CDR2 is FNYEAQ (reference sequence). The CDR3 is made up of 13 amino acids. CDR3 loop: CASSLDMNTEAFF. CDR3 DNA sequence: TGTGCTAGCAGCCTTGACATGAACACTGAAGCTTTCTTT.

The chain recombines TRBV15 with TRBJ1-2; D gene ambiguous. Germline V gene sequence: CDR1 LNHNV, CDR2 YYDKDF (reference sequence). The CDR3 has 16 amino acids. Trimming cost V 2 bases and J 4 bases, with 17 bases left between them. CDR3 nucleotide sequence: TGTGCCACCAGCAGACAGCTGGTGGAGGGCGGCTATGGCTACACCTTC. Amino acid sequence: CATSRQLVEGGYGYTF.

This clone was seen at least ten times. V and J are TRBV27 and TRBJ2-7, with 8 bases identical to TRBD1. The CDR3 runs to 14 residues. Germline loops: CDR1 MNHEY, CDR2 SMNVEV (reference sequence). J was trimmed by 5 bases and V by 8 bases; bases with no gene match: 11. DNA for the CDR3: TGTGCCAGCCGGGGGAACAGGGGGTTCGACGAGCAGTACTTC. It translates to CASRGNRGFDEQYF.

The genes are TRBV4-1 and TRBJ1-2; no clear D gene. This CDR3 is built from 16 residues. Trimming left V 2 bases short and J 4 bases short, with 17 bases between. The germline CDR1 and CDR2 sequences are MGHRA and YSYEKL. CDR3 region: CASSQLSGERVYGYTF. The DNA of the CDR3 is TGCGCCAGCAGCCAACTCTCTGGGGAGCGGGTCTATGGCTACACCTTC.

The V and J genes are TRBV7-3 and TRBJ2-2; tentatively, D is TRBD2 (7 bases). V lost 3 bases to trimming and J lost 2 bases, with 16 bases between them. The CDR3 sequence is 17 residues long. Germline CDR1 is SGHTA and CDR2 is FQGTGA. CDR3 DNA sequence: TGTGCCAGCAGCTTCGGGGGGCGGCCTCCCAACACCGGGGAGCTGTTTTTT. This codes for CASSFGGRPPNTGELFF.

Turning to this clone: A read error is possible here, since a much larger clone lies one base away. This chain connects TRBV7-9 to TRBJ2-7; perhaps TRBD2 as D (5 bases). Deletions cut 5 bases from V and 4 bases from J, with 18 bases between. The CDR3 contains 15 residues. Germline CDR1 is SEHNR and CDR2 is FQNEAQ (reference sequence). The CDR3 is CASSPRGPRAYEQYF. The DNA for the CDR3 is TGTGCCAGCAGCCCCCGCGGGCCGCGGGCTTACGAGCAGTACTTC.

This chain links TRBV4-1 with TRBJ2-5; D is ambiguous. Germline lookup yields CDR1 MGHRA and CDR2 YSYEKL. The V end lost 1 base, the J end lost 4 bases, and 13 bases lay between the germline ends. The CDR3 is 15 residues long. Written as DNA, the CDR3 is TGCGCCAGCAGCCAAGGGCGGATCTCCCGAGAGACCCAGTACTTC. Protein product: CASSQGRISRETQYF.

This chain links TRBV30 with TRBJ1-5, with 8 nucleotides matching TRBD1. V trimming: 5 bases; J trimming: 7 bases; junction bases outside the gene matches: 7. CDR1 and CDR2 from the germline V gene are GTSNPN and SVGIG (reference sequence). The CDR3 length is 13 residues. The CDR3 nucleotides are TGTGCCTGGGACCGCAGGGGGCAACAGCCCCAGCATTTT. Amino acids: CAWDRRGQQPQHF.

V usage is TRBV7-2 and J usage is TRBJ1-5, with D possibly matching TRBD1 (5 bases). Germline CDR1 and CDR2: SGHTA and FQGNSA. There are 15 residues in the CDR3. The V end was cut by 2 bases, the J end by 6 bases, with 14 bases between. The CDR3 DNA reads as TGTGCCAGCAGCTTAATGGGGGGGTCCATTCAGCCCCAGCATTTT. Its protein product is CASSLMGGSIQPQHF.